Presented here are 10 T cell receptor beta chains from one specimen sequenced in a study of cytomegalovirus exposure and HLA in healthy donors. This PCR relied on a set of 60 Vbeta primers and 13 Jbeta primers. Data came from immunoSEQ multiplex PCR; TCRdb stores just in-frame clones and leaves some out. The table has about 200,000 clones, roughly 80% seen once; the top ten hold 2.7%. The sample was PBMCs. Receptors were obtained from a woman aged 40 to 49 in good health and CMV-seronegative.

V gene TRBV4-1 combines with J gene TRBJ2-1, with 8 bases identical to TRBD2. Germline V CDR1 and CDR2: MGHRA, YSYEKL. V dropped 4 bases and J dropped 7; count of bases not matched to a gene: 12. The CDR3 is 16 residues long. CDR3 region: CASSRVAGRAGNEQFF. The CDR3 DNA is TGCGCCAGCAGCCGAGTAGCCGGGAGGGCCGGAAATGAGCAGTTCTTC.

This chain links TRBV5-5 with TRBJ1-1; 9 bases agree with TRBD1. Germline V gives CDR1 SGHKS, CDR2 YYEKEE (reference sequence). This CDR3 contains 14 residues. Losses at the gene ends were 3 bases for V and 1 base for J; bases not matched to a gene: 1. CDR3 sequence (DNA): TGTGCCAGCAGCTGGGGACAGGGGAACACTGAAGCTTTCTTT. Its protein is CASSWGQGNTEAFF.

The rearrangement links TRBV19 to TRBJ1-5; 11 bases are shared with TRBD1. Germline loops: CDR1 LNHDA, CDR2 SQIVND (reference sequence). The CDR3 extends over 15 amino acids. Losses at the gene ends were 5 bases for V and 9 bases for J; bases not matched to a gene: 9. As DNA, the CDR3 is TGTGCCAGTAGTGCCGACGGGACAGGGGGTCGGCCCCAGCATTTT. The encoded protein is CASSADGTGGRPQHF.

The chain links TRBV5-1 to TRBJ2-7; 7 nucleotides agree with TRBD1. Losses at the gene ends were 4 bases for V and 2 bases for J; bases not matched to a gene: 9. The CDR3 is made up of 15 amino acids. CDR1 is SGHRS, CDR2 YFSETQ, per germline. The CDR3 protein is CASSPRQGSPYEQYF. CDR3 in DNA: TGCGCCAGCAGCCCCCGACAGGGTAGTCCCTACGAGCAGTACTTC. Looking up the rest from reference TRBV5-1 and TRBJ2-7 gives the full variable domain: KAGVTQTPRYLIKTRGQQVTLSCSPISGHRSVSWYQQTPGQGLQFLFEYFSETQRNKGNFPGRFSGRQFSNSRSEMNVSTLELGDSALYLCASSPRQGSPYEQYFGPGTRLTVT.

The rearrangement links TRBV6-1 to TRBJ1-1; TRBD1 is a possible D gene (6 bases). The V end was cut by 6 bases, the J end by 5 bases, with 19 bases between. Germline CDR1 and CDR2: MNHNS and SASEGT. This CDR3 is built from 15 residues. The CDR3 loop is CASSRRGGAVTEAFF. DNA of the CDR3: TGTGCCAGCAGCCGAAGGGGGGGCGCGGTAACTGAAGCTTTCTTT.

The gene calls are TRBV18 and TRBJ1-2; TRBD1 aligns across 7 bases. CDR1 and CDR2 from the germline V gene are KGHSH and LQKENI. Unmatched junction bases numbered 10, after V lost 6 bases and J lost 6 bases. The CDR3 totals 14 residues. The CDR3 is CASSRSQGLDGYTF. The CDR3, as DNA: TGTGCCAGCTCCCGATCACAGGGGTTAGATGGCTACACCTTC.

This clone was seen more than once but under ten times. This chain joins TRBV15 and TRBJ2-7, with 7 bases aligning to TRBD2. With V trimmed by 0 bases and J by 5 bases, 10 bases remained unmatched. This CDR3 is built from 16 residues. Germline loops: CDR1 LNHNV, CDR2 YYDKDF (reference sequence). CDR3 in amino acids: CATSRDWGLADHEQYF. The CDR3 nucleotides are TGTGCCACCAGCAGAGATTGGGGCCTAGCGGACCACGAGCAGTACTTC.

The chain combines TRBV10-3 with TRBJ1-4; 8 bases agree with TRBD1. Germline V lookup: CDR1 ENHRY, CDR2 SYGVKD. The CDR3 length is 15 residues. V was pared by 3 bases and J by 7 bases, with 7 bases of the junction left unmatched. CDR3 DNA sequence: TGTGCCATCAGTGAAACCGGGACAGGAGGTGAAAAACTGTTTTTT. Its protein product is CAISETGTGGEKLFF.

The chain carries TRBV6-6 and TRBJ1-5, with a possible D match to TRBD1 (5 bases). The CDR3 is made up of 12 amino acids. Trimming took off 6 bases at V and 7 bases at J, with 10 bases between the two ends. Looked up from germline, CDR1 is MNHNY and CDR2 is SVGAGI (reference sequence). CDR3 residues: CASRSGMQPQHF. The CDR3 nucleotides are TGTGCCAGCAGATCAGGGATGCAGCCCCAGCATTTT.

The chain couples TRBV4-1 to TRBJ2-1, with 15 nucleotides matching TRBD2. Germline CDR1 is MGHRA and CDR2 is YSYEKL. The CDR3 is made up of 17 amino acids. V lost 1 base, J lost 5 bases, and 3 bases stayed unmatched. CDR3 DNA: TGCGCCAGCAGCCAAGGGGGACTAGCGGGAGGAAACAATGAGCAGTTCTTC. This codes for CASSQGGLAGGNNEQFF.